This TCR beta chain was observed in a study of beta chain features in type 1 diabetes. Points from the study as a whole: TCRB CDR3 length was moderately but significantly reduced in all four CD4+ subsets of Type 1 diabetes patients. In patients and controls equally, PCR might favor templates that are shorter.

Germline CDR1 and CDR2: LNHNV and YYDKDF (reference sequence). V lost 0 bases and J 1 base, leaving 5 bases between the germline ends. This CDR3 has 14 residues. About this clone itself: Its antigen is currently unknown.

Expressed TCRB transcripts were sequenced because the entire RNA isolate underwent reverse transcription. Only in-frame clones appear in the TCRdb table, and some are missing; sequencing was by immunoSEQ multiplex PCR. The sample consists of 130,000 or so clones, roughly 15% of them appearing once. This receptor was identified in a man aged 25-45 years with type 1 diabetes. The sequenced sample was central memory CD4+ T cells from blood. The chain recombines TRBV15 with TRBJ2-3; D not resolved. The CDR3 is CATSRDPGTDTQYF. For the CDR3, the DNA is TGTGCCACCAGCAGAGATCCAGGCACAGATACGCAGTATTTT. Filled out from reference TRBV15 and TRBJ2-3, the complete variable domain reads DAMVIQNPRYQVTQFGKPVTLSCSQTLNHNVMYWYQQKSSQAPKLLFHYYDKDFNNEADTPDNFQSRRPNTSFCFLDIRSPGLGDTAMYLCATSRDPGTDTQYFGPGTRLTVL.